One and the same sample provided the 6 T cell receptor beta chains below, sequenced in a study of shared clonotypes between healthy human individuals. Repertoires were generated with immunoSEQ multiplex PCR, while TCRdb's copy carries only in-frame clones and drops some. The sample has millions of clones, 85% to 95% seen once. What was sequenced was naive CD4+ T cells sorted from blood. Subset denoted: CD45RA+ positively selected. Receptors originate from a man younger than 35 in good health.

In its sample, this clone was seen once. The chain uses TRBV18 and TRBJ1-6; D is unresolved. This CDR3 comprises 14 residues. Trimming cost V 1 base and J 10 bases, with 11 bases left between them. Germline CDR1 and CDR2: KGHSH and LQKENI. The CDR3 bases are TGTGCCAGCTCACCACGTGAAGGACGCTCACCCCTCCACTTT. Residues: CASSPREGRSPLHF.

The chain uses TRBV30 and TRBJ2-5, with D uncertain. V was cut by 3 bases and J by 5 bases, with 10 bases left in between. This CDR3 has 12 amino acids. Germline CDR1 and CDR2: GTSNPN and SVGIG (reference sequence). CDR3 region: CAWRGRWETQYF. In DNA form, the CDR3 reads TGTGCCTGGAGAGGGCGATGGGAGACCCAGTACTTC.

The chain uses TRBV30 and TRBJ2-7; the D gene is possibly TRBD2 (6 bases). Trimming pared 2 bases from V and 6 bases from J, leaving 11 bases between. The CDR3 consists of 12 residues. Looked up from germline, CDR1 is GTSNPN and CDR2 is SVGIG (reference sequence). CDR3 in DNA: TGTGCCTGGAGTCCAGGAGGGCGCGAGCAGTACTTC. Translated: CAWSPGGREQYF. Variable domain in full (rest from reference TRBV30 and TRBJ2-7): SQTIHQWPATLVQPVGSPLSLECTVEGTSNPNLYWYRQAAGRGLQLLFYSVGIGQISSEVPQNLSASRPQDRQFILSSKKLLLSDSGFYLCAWSPGGREQYFGPGTRLTVT.

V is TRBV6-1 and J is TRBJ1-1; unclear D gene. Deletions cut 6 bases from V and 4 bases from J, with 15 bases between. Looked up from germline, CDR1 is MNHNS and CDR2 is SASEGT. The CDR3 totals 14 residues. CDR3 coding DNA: TGTGCCAGCAGCCTGGACGCGGGAGGCACTGAAGCTTTCTTT. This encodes CASSLDAGGTEAFF.

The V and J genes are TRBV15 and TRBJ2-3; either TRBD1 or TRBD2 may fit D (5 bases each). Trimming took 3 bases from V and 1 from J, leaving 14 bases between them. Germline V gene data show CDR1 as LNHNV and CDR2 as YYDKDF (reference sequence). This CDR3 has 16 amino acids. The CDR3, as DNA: TGTGCCACCAGCAGCCCAGGGAGAATAGGCACAGATACGCAGTATTTT. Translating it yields CATSSPGRIGTDTQYF.

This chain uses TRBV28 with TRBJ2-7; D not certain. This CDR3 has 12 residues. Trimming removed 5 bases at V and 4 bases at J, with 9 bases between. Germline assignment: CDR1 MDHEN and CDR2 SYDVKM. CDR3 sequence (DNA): TGTGCCAGCAGTCCATACTCGTACGAGCAGTACTTC. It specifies CASSPYSYEQYF.